These T cell receptor beta chains were read from a single sample in a study of blood T cell repertoires in COVID-19. Using immunoSEQ multiplex PCR, the repertoire was profiled, and TCRdb retains in-frame clones only, with some absent. The table has approximately 150,000 clones, approximately 87% seen once. Specimen: peripheral blood. Receptor source: a woman between 65 and 79 years old with acute or convalescent COVID-19. The CDR3 runs from the conserved cysteine through the conserved F or W. D genes are given only for firm matches. Clone size is given for some rows only: seen once, a few or many times, or a class if the clone is expanded.

cdr3_nt | cdr3_aa | d_call | j_call | clone_size | v_call
TGTGCCAGCAGCCGAAGCGGGGGGCCCAACTACGAGCAGTACTTC | CASSRSGGPNYEQYF | TRBD2 | TRBJ2-7 | - | TRBV7-9
TGTGCCCACAGGGGACGCACAGATACGCAGTATTTT | CAHRGRTDTQYF | TRBD1 | TRBJ2-3 | - | TRBV6-5
TGCGCCAGCAGCCCAACGACTAGCGGGAGGGGGAGTGAGCAGTTCTTC | CASSPTTSGRGSEQFF | TRBD2 | TRBJ2-1 | few | TRBV4-3
TGTGCCACCAGCATTGAACAGGGGGATGGCTACACCTTC | CATSIEQGDGYTF | TRBD1 | TRBJ1-2 | few | TRBV15
TGTGCCACCAGTGATGACCCCAGGGCTAGGGTCCGCACAGATACGCAGTATTTT | CATSDDPRARVRTDTQYF | - | TRBJ2-3 | once | TRBV24-1
TGTGCCATCAGTGAGTCGCCAAAGCCCTATGGCTACACCTTC | CAISESPKPYGYTF | - | TRBJ1-2 | - | TRBV10-3
TGTGCCAGCAGCCCGGGCAGGGGGAATAATGGCTACACCTTC | CASSPGRGNNGYTF | TRBD1 | TRBJ1-2 | - | TRBV11-1
TGCAGTGCTACACAGGCCTACGAGCAGTACTTC | CSATQAYEQYF | - | TRBJ2-7 | - | TRBV20-1
TGTGCCAGCAGTTACGTCGACAGGGGGCTGGGGCAGTTCTTC | CASSYVDRGLGQFF | TRBD1 | TRBJ2-1 | - | TRBV6-5
TGTGCCAGCACCCCTACAGGAAATTCACCCCTCCACTTT | CASTPTGNSPLHF | - | TRBJ1-6 | - | TRBV6-6
TGTGCCAGCAGTTTACCGGGACTAGCGGGTGAGCAGTACTTC | CASSLPGLAGEQYF | TRBD2 | TRBJ2-7 | - | TRBV27
TGTGCCAGCCGATTCGAGGGCCTTAATTCACCCCTCCACTTT | CASRFEGLNSPLHF | - | TRBJ1-6 | - | TRBV7-9
TGTGCCAGCAGCCAAGCCCGGGACAGGGGGGAGACCCAGTACTTC | CASSQARDRGETQYF | TRBD1 | TRBJ2-5 | once | TRBV3-1/TRBV3-2
TGTGCCAGCAGCCGGACAGGGAGGGCCACCGGGGAGCTGTTTTTT | CASSRTGRATGELFF | - | TRBJ2-2 | - | TRBV5-6
TGTGCCAGCAGTTGGGAGGGAAATGGCTACACCTTC | CASSWEGNGYTF | - | TRBJ1-2 | - | TRBV6-6
TGCGCCAGCAGCCGATGGGGGGATGGGAATGAGCAGTTCTTC | CASSRWGDGNEQFF | - | TRBJ2-1 | - | TRBV4-1
TGTGCCTGGAGTCCAGGACACTCTGGTAACACCATATATTTT | CAWSPGHSGNTIYF | - | TRBJ1-3 | - | TRBV30
TGTGCCAGCAGCCAAGAGGATTCGACAGCTTATAATTCACCCCTCCACTTT | CASSQEDSTAYNSPLHF | - | TRBJ1-6 | once | TRBV4-2
TGTGCCAGCAGGACCGGGACAGAGTACTACGAGCAGTACTTC | CASRTGTEYYEQYF | TRBD1 | TRBJ2-7 | once | TRBV6-5
TGTGCCAGCAGCTTGGCTAGCACAGATACGCAGTATTTT | CASSLASTDTQYF | - | TRBJ2-3 | - | TRBV7-9
TGCAGCGCCGGACAGCCGAACACTGAAGCTTTCTTT | CSAGQPNTEAFF | - | TRBJ1-1 | - | TRBV29-1
TGTGCCAGCAGTTTTAACAGGGAGAACTCACCCCTCCACTTT | CASSFNRENSPLHF | - | TRBJ1-6 | - | TRBV5-5
TGTGCCAGCAGTCTCGTCGGAGTTAGCACAGATACGCAGTATTTT | CASSLVGVSTDTQYF | - | TRBJ2-3 | - | TRBV27
TGCGCCAGCAGCCAAGATGCGGGCATAAACTCCTACAATGAGCAGTTCTTC | CASSQDAGINSYNEQFF | - | TRBJ2-1 | - | TRBV4-3
TGTGCCAGCAGCCAAGGGAATCGTCAGGGTCTCTACACCTTC | CASSQGNRQGLYTF | - | TRBJ1-2 | - | TRBV14